These 20 T cell receptor beta chains share one sample of origin, sequenced in a study of blood T cells in healthy people across ages. A J-beta primer mix and a sample-barcoded 5' primer were used in a second PCR of about 6 to 12 cycles. TCRdb reprocessed the 5' RACE reads with MiXCR, giving one entry per CDR3 protein. The table lists about 1.8 million distinct CDR3 sequences, roughly 49% of them singletons, with approximately 2% in the top ten. Specimen: blood. These receptors were taken from a woman between 40 and 55 years old in good health.

Ten or more counts support this clonotype. The chain recombines TRBV7-9 with TRBJ2-1, with a possible D match to TRBD1 (5 bases). The germline V gene encodes CDR1 SEHNR and CDR2 FQNEAQ (reference sequence). This CDR3 is 13 amino acids long. V was shortened by 5 bases and J by 10 bases, with 15 bases between the two germline ends. CDR3 coding DNA: TGTGCCAGCAGCCTTGAGCAGGGTGGAGAGCAGTTCTTC. Amino acids: CASSLEQGGEQFF. Full variable domain (remainder filled in from reference TRBV7-9 and TRBJ2-1): DTGVSQNPRHKITKRGQNVTFRCDPISEHNRLYWYRQTLGQGPEFLTYFQNEAQLEKSRLLSDRFSAERPKGSFSTLEIQRTEQGDSAMYLCASSLEQGGEQFFGPGTRLTVL.

CDR3 loop: CSARKTPYSYEQYF. The CDR3 DNA is TGCAGTGCCCGAAAAACACCATACTCCTACGAGCAGTACTTC. The rearrangement links TRBV20-1 to TRBJ2-7, with D unclear. CDR1 is DFQATT, CDR2 SNEGSKA, per germline (reference sequence). Trimming removed 6 bases at V and 0 bases at J, with 15 bases between. The CDR3 is made up of 14 amino acids.

V is TRBV27 and J is TRBJ2-5; 8 nucleotides align to TRBD1. V was pared by 6 bases and J by 11 bases, with 17 bases of the junction left unmatched. Germline CDR1 is MNHEY and CDR2 is SMNVEV (reference sequence). The CDR3 covers 15 residues. The CDR3 sequence: CASSDLPQGANEQYF. The CDR3 DNA is TGTGCCAGCAGCGACCTCCCCCAGGGGGCGAATGAGCAGTACTTC.

This chain connects TRBV7-2 to TRBJ2-3; 9 bases are shared with TRBD1. The CDR3 is made up of 16 amino acids. The germline gives CDR1 SGHTA, CDR2 FQGNSA. After removal of 8 bases from V and 7 bases from J, the junction contained 16 bases not matched to a gene. The CDR3 DNA reads TGTGCCAGCCCGCCCCCGGGACAGGGTAGTTTAAATACGCAGTATTTT. It is translated as CASPPPGQGSLNTQYF.

In DNA form, the CDR3 reads TGTGCCAGCAGCGTAACAGGGGGCCAGATCTACGAGCAGTACTTC. This gives the protein CASSVTGGQIYEQYF. The chain couples TRBV7-2 to TRBJ2-7; 9 bases agree with TRBD1. This CDR3 is built from 15 residues. V shed 5 bases and J 3 bases; nucleotides not matched to a gene: 8. Germline lookup yields CDR1 SGHTA and CDR2 FQGNSA.

V gene TRBV20-1 combines with J gene TRBJ2-1, with D perhaps TRBD1 or TRBD2 (5 bases each). CDR3 length: 15 residues. The germline V and J ends were trimmed by 5 bases and 0 bases, with 14 bases remaining between them. The germline V gene has CDR1 DFQATT and CDR2 SNEGSKA (reference sequence). CDR3 sequence (DNA): TGCAGTGCTCATACCGGGACCAACTCCTACAATGAGCAGTTCTTC. Translating gives CSAHTGTNSYNEQFF.

The DNA of the CDR3 is TGTGCCAGCAGTGCGACAGGGTTGAACATTCAGTACTTC. Amino acids: CASSATGLNIQYF. J is TRBJ2-5 and V is TRBV12-3 or TRBV12-4; the match to TRBD1 covers 7 bases. The J call may be mistaken, given a closer DNA end match to TRBJ2-4. The CDR3 is 13 residues long.

The chain carries TRBV7-2 and TRBJ2-7; 13 bases are shared with TRBD2. The J segment lost 0 bases and the V segment lost 5 bases, leaving 4 bases of the junction unmatched. The CDR3 totals 16 residues. The germline V gene has CDR1 SGHTA and CDR2 FQGNSA. The CDR3 DNA is TGTGCCAGCAGCAAAGGGACTAGCGGGGCCTCCTACGAGCAGTACTTC. Encoded protein: CASSKGTSGASYEQYF.

CDR3 sequence (DNA): TGTGCCAGCAGCTCGCACCCGGGACAGGGGACCCCTTACAATGAGCAGTTCTTC. Residues: CASSSHPGQGTPYNEQFF. This sequence joins TRBV7-2 and TRBJ2-1; 10 bases agree with TRBD1. With 4 bases clipped from V and 4 bases from J, the junction kept 13 bases outside the gene matches. Germline lookup yields CDR1 SGHTA and CDR2 FQGNSA. The CDR3 runs to 18 residues. The full variable domain, rest sourced from reference TRBV7-2 and TRBJ2-1, is GAGVSQSPSNKVTEKGKDVELRCDPISGHTALYWYRQSLGQGLEFLIYFQGNSAPDKSGLPSDRFSAERTGGSVSTLTIQRTQQEDSAVYLCASSSHPGQGTPYNEQFFGPGTRLTVL.

V gene TRBV28 combines with J gene TRBJ2-5, with D perhaps TRBD2 (6 bases). The V gene lost 5 bases and the J gene lost 5 bases, with 15 bases spanning the gap. The CDR3 has 14 residues. Germline lookup yields CDR1 MDHEN and CDR2 SYDVKM. The CDR3 DNA follows: TGTGCCAGCAGTGTTTCCCCGGGGGTTGAGACCCAGTACTTC. Translation: CASSVSPGVETQYF.

This clonotype was detected only a few times. The gene calls are TRBV20-1 and TRBJ2-4; D tentatively reads TRBD1 or TRBD2 (5 bases each). This CDR3 region has 13 residues. Trimming pared 3 bases from V and 5 bases from J, leaving 11 bases between. Germline V lookup: CDR1 DFQATT, CDR2 SNEGSKA (reference sequence). The CDR3 nucleotides are TGCAGTGCTAGGGGACCTCTCCAAAACATTCAGTACTTC. Its translation: CSARGPLQNIQYF.

This clonotype occurred many times. The rearrangement joins TRBV4-1 to TRBJ2-5; 7 bases line up with TRBD1. The CDR3 runs 15 residues. The germline V gene encodes CDR1 MGHRA and CDR2 YSYEKL. After removal of 0 bases from V and 1 base from J, the junction contained 2 bases not matched to a gene. CDR3 bases: TGCGCCAGCAGCCAAGAGAGACAGGGCCAAGAGACCCAGTACTTC. Amino acid sequence: CASSQERQGQETQYF.

The sample holds many counts of this clonotype. V gene TRBV7-2 combines with J gene TRBJ2-5, with D possibly TRBD2 on 6 matching bases. In germline, CDR1 is SGHTA, CDR2 FQGNSA. The ends were cut back, 4 bases at V and 5 bases at J, with 14 bases in the middle. CDR3 length equals 14 residues. The CDR3 DNA sequence: TGTGCCAGCAGCTATCGACGGGGGAGGGAGACCCAGTACTTC. Protein product: CASSYRRGRETQYF.

V and J are TRBV7-9 and TRBJ1-2; maybe TRBD1 (6 bases). Trimming took off 2 bases at V and 2 bases at J, with 15 bases between the two ends. The CDR3 is made up of 16 amino acids. The germline CDR1 and CDR2 sequences are SEHNR and FQNEAQ (reference sequence). Here the CDR3 DNA reads TGTGCCAGCAGCTTAAAAGCGGGACACGGGAACTATGGCTACACCTTC. As protein: CASSLKAGHGNYGYTF. Combining the CDR3 with reference TRBV7-9 and TRBJ1-2 gives the whole variable domain DTGVSQNPRHKITKRGQNVTFRCDPISEHNRLYWYRQTLGQGPEFLTYFQNEAQLEKSRLLSDRFSAERPKGSFSTLEIQRTEQGDSAMYLCASSLKAGHGNYGYTFGSGTRLTVV.

This clonotype was seen only once. The genes are TRBV5-6 and TRBJ2-7, with TRBD2 identical over 7 bases. This CDR3 comprises 13 residues. The ends lost 9 bases at V and 3 bases at J; junction bases unmatched: 9. Per the germline V gene, CDR1 is SGHDT and CDR2 is YYEEEE. In nucleotides, the CDR3 is TGTGCCACCGGGGCGTGGGGGGGCTACGAGCAGTACTTC. This encodes CATGAWGGYEQYF.

This clonotype was seen a handful of times. The rearrangement uses TRBV20-1 and TRBJ2-5; weak D call: TRBD2 (5 bases). Trimming pared 3 bases from V and 5 bases from J, leaving 16 bases between. The CDR3 spans 14 residues. CDR1 DFQATT and CDR2 SNEGSKA come from the germline V gene (reference sequence). CDR3 sequence (DNA): TGCAGTGCTAGCATCCGGGGAAGATCCGAGACCCAGTACTTC. It specifies CSASIRGRSETQYF.

This clonotype was detected only a few times. This chain uses TRBV24-1 with TRBJ2-7; TRBD1 agrees at 8 bases. Germline V gene sequence: CDR1 KGHDR, CDR2 SFDVKD. V was clipped by 10 bases and J by 1 base; unmatched bases: 11. CDR3 length: 15 residues. The CDR3 spells CATQTGTGSSYEQYF. DNA for the CDR3: TGTGCCACTCAAACCGGGACAGGATCTTCCTACGAGCAGTACTTC.

This chain joins TRBV7-3 and TRBJ1-6; D uncertain. Trimming pared 5 bases from V and 9 bases from J, leaving 17 bases between. This CDR3 is built from 15 residues. Looked up from germline, CDR1 is SGHTA and CDR2 is FQGTGA. CDR3 residues: CASSPNGVGGSPLHF. As DNA, the CDR3 is TGTGCCAGCAGCCCCAATGGGGTAGGTGGTTCACCCCTCCACTTT.

This rearrangement joins TRBV20-1 to TRBJ1-5, with 9 nucleotides matching TRBD1. V was pared by 2 bases and J by 4 bases, with 6 bases of the junction left unmatched. This CDR3 has 15 amino acids. Germline lookup yields CDR1 DFQATT and CDR2 SNEGSKA (reference sequence). In nucleotides, the CDR3 is TGCAGTGCTAGAATGTTGGGACAGGGAAATCAGCCCCAGCATTTT. Translated, it gives CSARMLGQGNQPQHF.

The rearrangement uses TRBV12-3 or TRBV12-4 and TRBJ1-4; no reliable D call. There are 16 residues in the CDR3. The V end lost 7 bases, the J end lost 2 bases, and 17 bases lay between the germline ends. The chain's CDR3 is CASTSGRVVTNEKLFF. The CDR3, as DNA: TGTGCCAGCACCTCGGGAAGGGTGGTCACTAATGAAAAACTGTTTTTT.